Below are 21 T cell receptor beta chains sequenced from a single sample in a study of T-cell reconstitution after alpha-beta-depleted transplantation in children (dated by TCRdb to about 2016). Library prep was done by PCR. These reads were obtained on an Illumina HiSeq 2500. TCR libraries were prepared with molecular barcoding, using unique molecular identifiers to normalize TCRbeta repertoire quantification. TCRdb took the public reads, trimmed them with fastp at Q25, ran MiXCR for clone calling and kept in-frame beta chains. Every entry covers one CDR3 protein and lists the most common genes and DNA from its rows. The sample has a few hundred thousand distinct CDR3 sequences on record, 11% of them singletons. Clones ranked in the top ten supply about 30% of the sample. The treatment or condition tag for this specimen amounts to: allogeneic hematopoietic cell transplantation with graft depleted of TCRalphabeta T cells and CD19 B cells.

This material consisted of PBMCs, taken before TCRalphabeta/CD19-depleted stem cell transplant. The source is a child under two years old with acute myeloid leukemia, due to receive a stem cell transplant.

CDR3 residues: CASTTGSQETQYF. CDR3 DNA: TGTGCCAGCACCACGGGATCCCAAGAGACCCAGTACTTC. The chain employs TRBV7-9 and TRBJ2-5; a possible D gene is TRBD2 (5 bases). V lost 7 bases to trimming and J lost 1 base, with 10 bases between them. The CDR3 loop spans 13 amino acids. Germline lookup yields CDR1 SEHNR and CDR2 FQNEAQ (reference sequence).

This clonotype was detected many times. The V call is TRBV28, the J call TRBJ2-3, with 9 bases matching TRBD2. V was clipped by 6 bases and J by 3 bases; unmatched bases: 7. Germline V gives CDR1 MDHEN, CDR2 SYDVKM. The CDR3 spans 15 residues. As DNA, the CDR3 is TGTGCCAGCAGCCAGACTAGCGGAGGTACAGATACGCAGTATTTT. This translates into CASSQTSGGTDTQYF.

This clonotype was recorded many times. The chain combines TRBV19 with TRBJ2-1; a weak D match, TRBD1 (5 bases). The CDR3 runs to 14 residues. Per germline, CDR1 LNHDA and CDR2 SQIVND (reference sequence). V was clipped by 7 bases and J by 3 bases, with 13 bases between them. CDR3 residues: CASTSGSIYNEQFF. In DNA form, the CDR3 reads TGTGCCAGTACGTCAGGGTCAATCTACAATGAGCAGTTCTTC. Based on the CDR3 plus reference TRBV19 and TRBJ2-1, the full variable domain is DGGITQSPKYLFRKEGQNVTLSCEQNLNHDAMYWYRQDPGQGLRLIYYSQIVNDFQKGDIAEGYSVSREKKESFPLTVTSAQKNPTAFYLCASTSGSIYNEQFFGPGTRLTVL.

This clonotype was found many times. In DNA, the CDR3 is TGTGCCATCAGTGAGACCGGAAGCTCCTACAATGAGCAGTTCTTC. It codes for CAISETGSSYNEQFF. The chain combines TRBV10-3 with TRBJ2-1; no definite D call. V was pared by 2 bases and J by 0 bases, with 8 bases between. The CDR3 has 15 amino acids. CDR1 is ENHRY, CDR2 SYGVKD, per germline.

This clonotype came up many times. This rearrangement joins TRBV18 to TRBJ2-1; D possibly corresponds to TRBD2 (5 bases). Germline CDR1 is KGHSH and CDR2 is LQKENI. The V and J ends lost 8 bases and 4 bases respectively, with 12 bases between them. The CDR3 is made up of 13 amino acids. CDR3 sequence: CASSPPGYNEQFF. The CDR3 nucleotides are TGTGCCAGCAGCCCCCCGGGGTACAATGAGCAGTTCTTC.

In its sample, this clonotype was seen many times. This sequence joins TRBV12-3 or TRBV12-4 and TRBJ2-7, with D hard to call. CDR3 length equals 14 residues. Trimming removed 3 bases from V and 0 bases from J, with 9 bases in between. The CDR3 region has the DNA TGTGCCAGCAGTTTTATAGCTAGCTCCTACGAGCAGTACTTC. This encodes CASSFIASSYEQYF.

This clonotype was seen only a few times. V usage is TRBV28 and J usage is TRBJ1-2; no firm D call. The CDR3 runs 12 residues. The V gene lost 6 bases and the J gene lost 2 bases, with 7 bases spanning the gap. Germline V gives CDR1 MDHEN, CDR2 SYDVKM. The CDR3 nucleotides read TGTGCCAGCAGCCCTCAGAACTATGGCTACACCTTC. It encodes CASSPQNYGYTF.

This clonotype has ten or more counts. The chain joins TRBV20-1 to TRBJ2-3; 10 nucleotides match TRBD2. CDR3 length: 17 amino acids. V trimming: 3 bases; J trimming: 1 base; junction bases outside the gene matches: 10. Germline CDR1 reads DFQATT; CDR2 reads SNEGSKA (reference sequence). The CDR3 loop reads CSARVASGRTGTDTQYF. In nucleotides, the CDR3 is TGCAGTGCTAGGGTGGCTAGCGGGAGAACGGGCACAGATACGCAGTATTTT.

This clonotype was detected a few times. As DNA, the CDR3 is TGCGCCAGCAGCCTCATCGTCACGGGGAACACTGAAGCTTTCTTT. This translates into CASSLIVTGNTEAFF. This rearrangement joins TRBV5-1 to TRBJ1-1; the D is unclear. V was trimmed by 4 bases and J by 1 base, leaving 14 bases between them. CDR1 and CDR2 from the germline V gene are SGHRS and YFSETQ. The CDR3 length is 15 residues.

The V call is TRBV20-1, the J call TRBJ2-3; D is perhaps TRBD2 (6 bases). Trimming took 3 bases from V and 6 from J, leaving 16 bases between them. There are 14 residues in the CDR3. CDR1 is DFQATT, CDR2 SNEGSKA, per germline (reference sequence). DNA for the CDR3: TGCAGTGCTAGGCCCGTGGCGGGGAGTGATACGCAGTATTTT. Translation gives CSARPVAGSDTQYF.

The chain links TRBV7-3 to TRBJ2-2; D is ambiguous. CDR1 and CDR2 (germline): SGHTA, FQGTGA. The CDR3 loop spans 13 amino acids. Deletions cut 6 bases from V and 8 bases from J, with 13 bases between. The CDR3 region has the DNA TGTGCCAGCAGTCCGGATCGTGGTGGGGAGCTGTTTTTT. This translates into CASSPDRGGELFF.

There are a few counts of this clonotype. The chain links TRBV12-3 or TRBV12-4 to TRBJ1-5; unclear D gene. V shed 6 bases and J shed 6 bases, with 18 bases lying between them. The CDR3 spans 15 residues. In nucleotides, the CDR3 is TGTGCCAGCAGCTCGGACTGGGAGCATGGTCAGCCCCAGCATTTT. As protein: CASSSDWEHGQPQHF.

This clonotype has a count of ten or more. Written as DNA, the CDR3 is TGTGCCAGCTCAGAGAGGGGGCACACCGGGGAGCTGTTTTTT. This gives the protein CASSERGHTGELFF. The rearrangement joins TRBV18 to TRBJ2-2; 7 bases fit TRBD1. The CDR3 extends over 14 amino acids. Germline CDR1 is KGHSH and CDR2 is LQKENI. V was pared by 5 bases and J by 3 bases, with 3 bases of the junction left unmatched.

This clonotype was recorded many times. At one boundary the junction diverges from the germline segment, which might be a read error. This chain's CDR3 is CSANPIDSNSYEQYF. The CDR3 DNA reads TGCAGCGCTAACCCTATTGACAGCAACTCCTACGAGCAGTACTTC. The rearrangement uses TRBV20-1 and TRBJ2-7, with D tentatively TRBD1 (5 bases). The CDR3 contains 15 residues. Looked up from germline, CDR1 is DFQATT and CDR2 is SNEGSKA (reference sequence).

Only a few counts were recorded for this clonotype. The rearrangement uses TRBV24-1 and TRBJ2-1, with 7 positions matching TRBD1. Germline values: CDR1 KGHDR, CDR2 SFDVKD. V shed 3 bases, J shed 5 bases, and the junction held 18 bases outside the gene matches. The CDR3 sequence is 19 residues long. The DNA of the CDR3 is TGTGCCACCAGTGATGCAAGAGACTTCACAGGGGCAGTGGACAATGAGCAGTTCTTC. Translated, it gives CATSDARDFTGAVDNEQFF.

This clonotype was seen at least ten times. The rearrangement links TRBV29-1 to TRBJ1-4; no firm D call. The ends were cut back, 7 bases at V and 0 bases at J, with 9 bases in the middle. CDR1 and CDR2 (germline): SQVTM, ANQGSEA. CDR3 size: 13 residues. This CDR3 is CSADGATNEKLFF. The DNA of the CDR3 is TGCAGCGCGGACGGGGCAACTAATGAAAAACTGTTTTTT. Looking up the rest from reference TRBV29-1 and TRBJ1-4 gives the full variable domain: SAVISQKPSRDICQRGTSLTIQCQVDSQVTMMFWYRQQPGQSLTLIATANQGSEATYESGFVIDKFPISRPNLTFSTLTVSNMSPEDSSIYLCSADGATNEKLFFGSGTQLSVL.

This clonotype was counted at least ten times. The V call is TRBV30, the J call TRBJ2-4; D is possibly TRBD2 (5 bases). Germline CDR1 GTSNPN, CDR2 SVGIG (reference sequence). The germline V and J ends were trimmed by 0 bases and 9 bases, with 15 bases remaining between them. The CDR3 has 14 residues. This chain's CDR3 is CAWSVSPSHGIQYF. DNA for the CDR3: TGTGCCTGGAGTGTATCTCCTAGCCACGGCATTCAGTACTTC.

This clonotype was recorded at least ten times. The V and J genes are TRBV11-1 and TRBJ2-3, with D perhaps given as TRBD1 or TRBD2 (5 bases each). The ends were cut back, 1 base at V and 4 bases at J, with 24 bases in the middle. The CDR3 covers 19 residues. Germline CDR1 reads SGHAT; CDR2 reads FQDESV (reference sequence). The CDR3 here is CASSLEVGTDRLLADTQYF. CDR3 bases: TGTGCCAGCAGCTTAGAGGTGGGGACCGACCGGCTTCTCGCAGATACGCAGTATTTT. The variable domain in full, with the rest retrieved from reference TRBV11-1 and TRBJ2-3, is EAEVAQSPRYKITEKSQAVAFWCDPISGHATLYWYRQILGQGPELLVQFQDESVVDDSQLPKDRFSAERLKGVDSTLKIQPAELGDSAMYLCASSLEVGTDRLLADTQYFGPGTRLTVL.

The sample holds many counts of this clonotype. V gene TRBV10-1 combines with J gene TRBJ2-1, with 9 bases fitting TRBD1. J was trimmed by 8 bases and V by 6 bases; bases with no gene match: 11. This CDR3 has 15 residues. Germline V gene lookup returns CDR1 WNHNN and CDR2 SYGVQD (reference sequence). The CDR3 sequence: CASREAGTGTDEQFF. The DNA of the CDR3 is TGCGCCAGCAGAGAAGCTGGGACAGGGACCGATGAGCAGTTCTTC.

This clonotype was detected many times. V and J are TRBV20-1 and TRBJ1-6; maybe TRBD1 (5 bases). The CDR3 extends over 14 amino acids. Germline-derived CDR1 and CDR2 are DFQATT and SNEGSKA (reference sequence). Trimming pared 3 bases from V and 7 bases from J, leaving 13 bases between. Here the CDR3 reads CSARRAGWNSPLHF. As DNA, the CDR3 is TGCAGTGCTAGGAGGGCAGGGTGGAATTCACCCCTCCACTTT.

This clonotype was detected ten times or more. V and J are TRBV5-1 and TRBJ2-5; no clear D gene. Germline-derived CDR1 and CDR2 are SGHRS and YFSETQ. The CDR3 sequence is 12 residues long. V was cut by 6 bases and J by 5 bases, with 11 bases left in between. CDR3 sequence: CASTRNGETQYF. The CDR3 nucleotides are TGCGCCAGCACACGGAATGGGGAGACCCAGTACTTC.